This TCR beta chain came from a study of T cells in Graves' hyperthyroidism and ophthalmopathy (dated by TCRdb to between 2018 and 2021). With regard to the full study: Peripheral blood samples were taken at the time of initial diagnosis, prior to any treatment. Thyroid tissue and blood T-cell repertoires from several Graves' hyperthyroidism patients were also compared in the study. To identify TCR V-J signatures that set the groups apart, the researchers used a discovery cohort of 95 to 100 patients, made up of roughly 40 with Graves' ophthalmopathy and approximately 57 with stable Graves' hyperthyroidism. After blood sampling, hyperthyroidism patients were treated with methimazole at a starting dose of 30 mg daily, and ophthalmopathy patients were treated with high-dose intravenous methylprednisolone. TCR Vbeta CDR3 sequencing of 130 to 150 peripheral blood samples (approximately 44 ophthalmopathy, around 80 hyperthyroidism and around 17 progressor patients) is reported in the paper. Whether ophthalmopathy could be predicted prospectively was tested in an independent validation cohort made up of roughly 19 hyperthyroidism patients plus 17 patients who later progressed to ophthalmopathy. The 75 to 100 discovery patients were randomly split 7:3 into training and test sets.

The full study reports these points: Blood samples also contained most of the expanded thyroid clonotypes (frequency above 0.001), which suggests that blood repertoires may reflect thyroid immune responses. Sample size was not statistically predetermined, and blinding of investigators to group allocation was not performed. In validation, the model predicted progression to ophthalmopathy with roughly 66% sensitivity and roughly 72% specificity, a median of 6.5 months before onset. A 13 V-J signature model separated ophthalmopathy from stable hyperthyroidism, with nearly 90% sensitivity and about 81% specificity in cross-validation and 80%/75% in testing.

Graves' hyperthyroidism was defined as stable when no progression to ophthalmopathy occurred over 18 months of follow-up. Hyperthyroidism patients were newly diagnosed, had a disease duration of under 2 months, and were aged 18 to 65 years. The study excluded patients with uncontrolled infections, other autoimmune diseases, pregnancy or lactation. Diagnoses were established on the basis of clinical symptoms, serum thyroxine and TRAb, thyroid ultrasound, and orbital computed tomography. PBMCs were separated from over 9 ml of fresh peripheral blood using Ficoll-Paque density gradient centrifugation. Total RNA was extracted with Trizol reagent, and quality was checked on an Agilent 2100 Bioanalyzer. The TCR beta CDR3 regions were amplified from RNA transcripts. The TCR CDR3 was subjected to a first round of RT-PCR using the HTBI primer set and the Qiagen OneStep RT-PCR kit. Libraries were constructed in a second round of multiplex PCR, after which size selection and purification were carried out. Sequencing of the libraries was done on an Illumina HiSeq2000 using paired-end 100 bp reads. The authors' analysis ran thus. SOAPnuke was used to process the raw data, with reads discarded if the reads contained adapters or uncalled bases, had a mean Phred below 15, or lacked an exact constant-primer or identifier match. COPE v1.2.5 was used to merge high-quality paired reads, and clonotypes were defined as unique nucleotide sequences. Clonotypes were aligned to IMGT TRBV, TRBD and TRBJ reference segments using MiTCR v1.1. The analysis included only V-J combinations with a frequency above 0.0001, which together covered approximately 99% of the repertoires. A TCS score was defined as the ratio between F50 (clonal expansion) and ExV (chaos), using BLOSUM62-based TCRdist between CDR3 peptides within each V-J. Welch's t-statistics and random forest reduced 500 to 550 V-J features to roughly 13, which were used in a naive Bayes classifier (R e1071). The Morisita-Horn index was used to measure how similar the thyroid and blood repertoires were. The public reads were reanalyzed by TCRdb: fastp trimming at Q25, MiXCR alignment, in-frame beta chains only. Rows are unified per CDR3 protein, each entry keeping the most common DNA and genes. None of the V and J calls come from the authors' own analysis; TCRdb made them. This sample gives over 700,000 distinct CDR3 sequences in total; about a third of them show up just once. The ten most abundant clones make up approximately 31% of the sample.

V and J are truncated by 5 bases and 0 bases respectively, leaving an intervening sequence of 20 bases. The CDR3 has 17 amino acids, counting the end cysteine and phenylalanine. The sequence is cut down to CDR3 DNA, 51 bases in frame from base 1. CDR1 SEHNR and CDR2 FQNEAQ are derived from the germline V gene (reference sequence). Points on this clonotype: No cognate antigen has been identified for it. Base-call qualities are not available, and no considerably larger clone is one nucleotide away.

This chain joins TRBV7-9 to TRBJ2-7; the D gene is perhaps TRBD1 or TRBD2, as each covers 5 bases. The sequence derives from a middle-aged woman with Graves' hyperthyroidism. The sequenced material came from blood. The DNA sequence is as follows: TGTGCCAGCAGCCAAGCCGGTGCAGGGACCTTCTCCTACGAGCAGTACTTC. It encodes CASSQAGAGTFSYEQYF.